This T cell receptor beta chain was captured by sequencing in a study of T cell repertoires in cytomegalovirus infection. Study-wide context: Recently identified HLA-C-restricted CMV epitopes were used, and well-studied HLA-B-restricted CMV epitopes were used as well. Evidence of both CMV infection and a matching HLA type came from public TCR beta signatures. Findings and caveats of the study: HLA-C-restricted CMV-specific TCR beta clonotypes prevailed in the ex vivo response. Individuals carrying CMV plus the relevant HLA were identified by cumulative frequency of public TCR beta families.

V was clipped by 7 bases and J by 6 bases, with 16 bases between them. The germline V gene encodes CDR1 MNHNS and CDR2 SASEGT. The CDR3 runs 13 residues. TCRdb re-called the reads with MiXCR, one entry per CDR3 protein. The table includes tens of thousands of distinct CDR3 sequences, 20% detected once. To note about this clonotype: The antigen is not known.

The receptor was derived from a human donor in good health (CMV status not recorded). Some clones in this sample may be carry-over from other donors' samples. Sample: CD8+ T cells from cultured PBMCs, taken from culture after CMV antigen stimulation. The chain has TRBV6-1 and TRBJ2-7; the D is unclear. CDR3 region: CASNPNSFLEQYF. The CDR3 bases are TGTGCCAGCAACCCCAATAGCTTCCTCGAGCAGTACTTC.